This T cell receptor (beta chain) comes out of a study of T cell responses to AZD1222 COVID-19 vaccine. This CDR3 is 14 amino acids long. Germline V gene data show CDR1 as GTSNPN and CDR2 as SVGIG (reference sequence). The V and J ends lost 8 bases and 2 bases respectively, with 15 bases between them. Sequenced by immunoSEQ multiplex PCR; TCRdb stores in-frame clones only, minus some. The repertoire holds roughly 180,000 clones, with around nine tenths as singletons. This sequence was found in an adult in good health. The V gene is TRBV30, the J gene TRBJ2-2; the D call may be TRBD1 or TRBD2 (7 bases each). The source material was peripheral blood, sampled on day 0 of AZD1222 vaccination. The CDR3 DNA sequence: TGTGCCAACAGGGGACTAAAAAACACCGGGGAGCTGTTTTTT. It translates to CANRGLKNTGELFF.